This TCR beta chain derives from a study of blood T cell repertoires in COVID-19. The wider study: Sample material is recorded as cDNA or gDNA derived from T cells, B-cell-depleted T cells, or PBMCs.

Original processing methods: Amplification with reference gene primers provided the estimates of nucleated cell counts. Libraries were prepared by immunoSEQ multiplex PCR; TCRdb keeps only in-frame clonotypes and omits some of them. D and trimming were read from the DNA, whereas the V and J calls and clone size are those reported in that table. The table shows about 260,000 clones, with 75% to 90% occurring only once. The cohort comprised adults aged about 18 to 100 years residing in approximately 25 US areas. CDR3 length: 16 residues. V was clipped by 4 bases and J by 2 bases; unmatched bases: 6. The germline gives CDR1 MNHNY, CDR2 SVGAGI (reference sequence).

The receptor comes from a woman in her late teens or twenties who had recovered from COVID-19. J is TRBJ2-3 and V is TRBV6-6; TRBD2 agrees at 10 bases. Specimen: PBMCs or T cells enriched from blood (not recorded which). CDR3 loop: CASSSTLAGVTDTQYF. The DNA for the CDR3 is TGTGCCAGCAGTTCGACGCTAGCGGGGGTCACAGATACGCAGTATTTT.